A selection of T cell receptor beta chains follows, all from one sample in a study of regulatory T cells in long-lasting Graves disease. One entry per CDR3 protein results from TCRdb running MiXCR on the multiplex PCR reads. The repertoire includes 400,000 or so distinct CDR3 sequences, 23% of them detected once, and about 27% sits in the top ten. The input for sequencing was peripheral blood mononuclear cells (PBMCs), taken when the disease was refractory, from a patient treated with antithyroid drugs. The receptors come from a female donor with Graves disease. Both conserved end residues are part of each CDR3. Each record gives: D gene, clone size, J gene, V gene, CDR3 DNA, CDR3 protein. A D gene is named only where the DNA matches it firmly. A clone size is listed for some rows: how often the clone was seen (once, few, many), or a class if it is expanded.

.,.,TRBJ2-7,TRBV5-6,TGTGCCAGCAGCTTGATGGGGGTAAGCTCCTACGAGCAGTACTTC,CASSLMGVSSYEQYF
.,many,TRBJ2-5,TRBV20-1,TGCAGTGCTAGAGAAAACAGGGCCTCAGAGACCCAGTACTTC,CSARENRASETQYF
.,many,TRBJ2-5,TRBV11-2,TGTGCCAGCAGCATCCAGGGGTCAGAGACCCAGTACTTC,CASSIQGSETQYF
TRBD1,few,TRBJ2-5,TRBV5-6,TGTGCCAGCACCCTAACCCGACAGGGGAAGACCCAGTACTTC,CASTLTRQGKTQYF
.,.,TRBJ2-7,TRBV5-1,TGCGCCAGCAGCTTGGGGGACTTCTACGAGCAGTACTTC,CASSLGDFYEQYF
.,.,TRBJ1-1,TRBV20-1,TGCAGTGCTAGAGTGGACAGTACAGGCACTGAAGCTTTCTTT,CSARVDSTGTEAFF
.,many,TRBJ1-1,TRBV18,TGTGCCAGCTCACCACCGTCCGATAATGAAGCTTTCTTT,CASSPPSDNEAFF
.,few,TRBJ1-2,TRBV7-9,TGTGCCAGCAGCCGCGCCCAGGAGGATGGCTACACCTTC,CASSRAQEDGYTF
.,many,TRBJ1-4,TRBV28,TGTGCCAGCAGAACAGGACCGGCCGCTCAGCGGGATGAAAAACTGTTTTTT,CASRTGPAAQRDEKLFF
.,many,TRBJ1-1,TRBV30,TGTGCCTGGAGGTTGCAGCAGAACACTGAAGCTTTCTTT,CAWRLQQNTEAFF
TRBD2,few,TRBJ2-5,TRBV19,TGTGCCAGTAGGGGGACTAGCGGGAGCTACGAGACCCAGTACTTC,CASRGTSGSYETQYF
.,.,TRBJ1-5,TRBV28,TGTGCCAGCAGTTTAGGGGGGGCCCTTGGCAATCAGCCCCAGCATTTT,CASSLGGALGNQPQHF
TRBD2,many,TRBJ2-7,TRBV20-1,TGCAGTGCTAGAGTCGGGACTAGCGGGAGCAACGAGCAGTACTTC,CSARVGTSGSNEQYF
TRBD2,few,TRBJ2-5,TRBV6-1,TGTGCCAGCGAGGGACTAGCGGTTGAGACCCAGTACTTC,CASEGLAVETQYF
.,few,TRBJ1-2,TRBV20-1,TGCAGTGCAAAGAAGCCAGGCGGTTTTAGTGGCTACACCTTC,CSAKKPGGFSGYTF
TRBD1,once,TRBJ2-5,TRBV3-1,TGTGCCAGCAGCCAAACCGCCCCGGGACAGCAAGAGACCCAGTACTTC,CASSQTAPGQQETQYF
.,many,TRBJ2-7,TRBV20-1,TGCAGTGCTTACGCCAACGACAGGTACTACGAGCAGTACTTC,CSAYANDRYYEQYF
TRBD1,many,TRBJ1-5,TRBV6-1,TGTGCCAGCAGAAGCACAGGGGGGGATTATCAGCCCCAGCATTTT,CASRSTGGDYQPQHF
.,few,TRBJ2-7,TRBV20-1,TGCAGTGCTAGAGACCTAGGGGACCGTGTAGCCTACGAGCAGTACTTC,CSARDLGDRVAYEQYF
.,.,TRBJ2-7,TRBV19,TGTGCCAGTAGTTCTAACTTGGGCTCCTACGAGCAGTACTTC,CASSSNLGSYEQYF
TRBD1,few,TRBJ2-7,TRBV6-1,TGTGCCAGCAGAAACCAGGGGGCGAGCCTCCTTTACGAGCAGTACTTC,CASRNQGASLLYEQYF
.,few,TRBJ1-1,TRBV9,TGTGCCAGCAGCGTCGGGAACCTTGACAGGCGGTACACTGAAGCTTTCTTT,CASSVGNLDRRYTEAFF
.,.,TRBJ2-4,TRBV20-1,TGCAGTGCTAGATCAGGGACCCCAGCCAAAAACATTCAGTACTTC,CSARSGTPAKNIQYF
.,many,TRBJ2-5,TRBV6-1,TGTGCCAGCAGCCACTTCGGCGCCCAAGAGACCCAGTACTTC,CASSHFGAQETQYF
.,many,TRBJ2-2,TRBV2,TGTGCCAGCAGTGAACAGGGAAGGACCGGGGAGCTGTTTTTT,CASSEQGRTGELFF
.,many,TRBJ1-6,TRBV10-3,TGTGCCATCAGTGAGTCGATGGTTACAGGGTCGACGTTTAATTCACCCCTCCACTTT,CAISESMVTGSTFNSPLHF
.,.,TRBJ1-4,TRBV7-9,TGTGCCAGCAGCTTAGGGGACCGGGGAGACGAAAAACTGTTTTTT,CASSLGDRGDEKLFF
TRBD2,.,TRBJ2-4,TRBV4-1,TGCGCCAGCAGACCGGGACTAGCGGAAGAACTAGCCAAAAACATTCAGTACTTC,CASRPGLAEELAKNIQYF
.,few,TRBJ1-5,TRBV6-5,TGTGCCAGCAGTTACTCGAGTCCGGGCGTTAGCAATCAGCCCCAGCATTTT,CASSYSSPGVSNQPQHF
.,.,TRBJ1-5,TRBV20-1,TGCAGTGCTAGAAGGACAGACACTCAGCCCCAGCATTTT,CSARRTDTQPQHF
.,.,TRBJ2-2,TRBV20-1,TGCAGTGCTAAAAGAGGGGCCGGGGAGCTGTTTTTT,CSAKRGAGELFF
TRBD2,few,TRBJ2-3,TRBV5-4,TGTGCCAGCAGCTTTCGCGCGGGAGAAGATACGCAGTATTTT,CASSFRAGEDTQYF
TRBD1,few,TRBJ2-7,TRBV5-4,TGTGCCAGCGGCCATGGGGACAGGCAAATAGCGCAGTACTTC,CASGHGDRQIAQYF
.,.,TRBJ1-2,TRBV6-1,TGTGCCAGCAGGAATTTGGGAAAACAGGGACGGGATGGCTACACCTTC,CASRNLGKQGRDGYTF
.,.,TRBJ1-1,TRBV6-1,TGTGCCAGCAATCGGCGTACGAACACTGAAGCTTTCTTT,CASNRRTNTEAFF
TRBD1,many,TRBJ1-5,TRBV6-5,TGTGCCAGCAGTTACACACGACAGGGTCTCAATCAGCCCCAGCATTTT,CASSYTRQGLNQPQHF
TRBD2,.,TRBJ2-7,TRBV7-6,TGTGCCAGCAGCGAGGGACTAGCGGGCTCCTACGAGCAGTACTTC,CASSEGLAGSYEQYF
.,.,TRBJ1-5,TRBV7-2,TGTGCCAGCAGCTTAGGTAGGATTAGCAATCAGCCCCAGCATTTT,CASSLGRISNQPQHF
.,few,TRBJ2-7,TRBV6-1,TGTGCCAGCAATCGTCGTTCTGAGGGGTCCCACGAGCAGTACTTC,CASNRRSEGSHEQYF
TRBD1,many,TRBJ1-6,TRBV30,TGTGCCTGGGGGGACAGGGCCCTCAATAATTCACCCCTCCACTTT,CAWGDRALNNSPLHF
TRBD2,.,TRBJ2-5,TRBV20-1,TGCAGTGCTGAAGGACTAGCGGGATACGAAGAGACCCAGTACTTC,CSAEGLAGYEETQYF
.,many,TRBJ1-2,TRBV28,TGTGCCAGCAGCCCTCAGGGTCACTATGGCTACACCTTC,CASSPQGHYGYTF
TRBD2,many,TRBJ2-5,TRBV2,TGTGCCAGCAGTGAGCCGAGATCGACTAGCCTCCAAGAGACCCAGTACTTC,CASSEPRSTSLQETQYF
.,.,TRBJ1-6,TRBV28,TGTGCCAGCAAAGTCCAGGGGAGCTCCTATAATTCACCCCTCCACTTT,CASKVQGSSYNSPLHF
TRBD2,many,TRBJ2-5,TRBV6-5,TGTGCCAGCAGTTACGGGACTAGCGGGAGTGGAGAGACCCAGTACTTC,CASSYGTSGSGETQYF
TRBD1,few,TRBJ1-1,TRBV7-3,TGTGCCAGCAGCGCCACAGGGGGCGCTGAAGCTTTCTTT,CASSATGGAEAFF
.,many,TRBJ2-5,TRBV6-1,TGTGCCAGCAGTCCGGGGCCGGGTGAGACCCAGTACTTC,CASSPGPGETQYF
.,few,TRBJ2-2,TRBV7-2,TGTGCCAGCAGCTTAGGGGCCAGCCCGAGGGGCGGGGAGCTGTTTTTT,CASSLGASPRGGELFF
.,.,TRBJ1-3,TRBV30,TGTGCCTGGAATCTGCGGGGAAACACCATATATTTT,CAWNLRGNTIYF
.,.,TRBJ2-7,TRBV27,TGTGCCAGCAGTAGAACAGGGGAGGGAACCTACGAGCAGTACTTC,CASSRTGEGTYEQYF
.,few,TRBJ2-4,TRBV28,TGTGCCAGCAAGTCGCAGGGGAACCAGGCCAAAAACATTCAGTACTTC,CASKSQGNQAKNIQYF
.,many,TRBJ1-6,TRBV2,TGTGCCAGCGACGGGGCGGGGGCGAGCGGTAATTCACCCCTCCACTTT,CASDGAGASGNSPLHF
.,.,TRBJ2-2,TRBV11-2,TGTGCCAGCAGATCTACCGGGACAAACACCGGGGAGCTGTTTTTT,CASRSTGTNTGELFF
.,.,TRBJ2-3,TRBV20-1,TGCAGTGCTAGGGACGGGCTTAGAGATACGCAGTATTTT,CSARDGLRDTQYF
.,many,TRBJ1-2,TRBV3-1,TGTGCCAGCAGCCTAAATGCCCCGACAGGAGGAGATGGCTACACCTTC,CASSLNAPTGGDGYTF
TRBD1,many,TRBJ1-4,TRBV20-1,TGCAGTGCAACCGGGACAGCAGAAAAACTGTTTTTT,CSATGTAEKLFF
.,.,TRBJ1-3,TRBV12-3/TRBV12-4,TGTGCCAGCACCGATGTAGGGGAATTTCATGGAAACACCATATATTTT,CASTDVGEFHGNTIYF
.,.,TRBJ2-1,TRBV6-1,TGTGCCAGCAGCTCCTCTTTGATAGCCTACAATGAGCAGTTCTTC,CASSSSLIAYNEQFF
TRBD1,many,TRBJ2-7,TRBV20-1,TGCAGTGCTCGAAGGGGGCAGGTCACCTACGAGCAGTACTTC,CSARRGQVTYEQYF
TRBD2,.,TRBJ2-2,TRBV12-3/TRBV12-4,TGTGCCAGCAGTTTGAATCTAGCGGCCGCCGCCGGGGAGCTGTTTTTT,CASSLNLAAAAGELFF